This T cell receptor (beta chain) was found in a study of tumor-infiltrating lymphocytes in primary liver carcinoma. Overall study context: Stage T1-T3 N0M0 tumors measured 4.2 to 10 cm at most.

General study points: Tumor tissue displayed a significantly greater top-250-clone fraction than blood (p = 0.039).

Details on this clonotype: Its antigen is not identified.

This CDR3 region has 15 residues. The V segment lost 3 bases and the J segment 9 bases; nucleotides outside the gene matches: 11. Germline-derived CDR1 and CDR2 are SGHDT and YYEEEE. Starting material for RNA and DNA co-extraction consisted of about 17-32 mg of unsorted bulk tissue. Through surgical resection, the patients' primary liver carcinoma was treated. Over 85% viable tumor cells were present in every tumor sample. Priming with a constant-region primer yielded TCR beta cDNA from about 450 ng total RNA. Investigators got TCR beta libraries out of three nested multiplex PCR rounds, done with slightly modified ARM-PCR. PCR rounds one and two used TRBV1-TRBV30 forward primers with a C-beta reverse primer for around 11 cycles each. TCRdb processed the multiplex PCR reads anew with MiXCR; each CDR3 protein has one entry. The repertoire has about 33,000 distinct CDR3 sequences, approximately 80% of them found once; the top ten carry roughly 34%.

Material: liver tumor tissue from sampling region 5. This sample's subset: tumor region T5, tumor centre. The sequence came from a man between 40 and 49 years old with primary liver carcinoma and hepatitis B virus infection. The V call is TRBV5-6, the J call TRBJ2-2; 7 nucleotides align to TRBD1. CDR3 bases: TGTGCCAGCAGCTCCGGGACAGTGGTGACTCGGGAGCTGTTTTTT. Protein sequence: CASSSGTVVTRELFF.